Presented here are 8 T cell receptor beta chains from one specimen sequenced in a study of T cell repertoires in cytomegalovirus infection. TCRdb itself ran the reads through MiXCR, one entry per CDR3 protein. Of about 300,000 distinct CDR3 sequences in the sample, roughly a tenth were seen once. Sequenced sample: PBMCs. The receptors here all came from a human donor in good health (CMV status not recorded). Some clones in this sample may be carry-over from other donors' samples.

This clonotype was detected only a few times. This chain uses TRBV5-1 with TRBJ2-5, with D maybe TRBD2 (5 bases). The CDR3 covers 15 residues. V shed 4 bases and J shed 0 bases, with 13 bases lying between them. The V gene's germline CDR1 is SGHRS and CDR2 YFSETQ. The CDR3 here is CASSRKSGYQETQYF. The CDR3 nucleotides are TGCGCCAGCAGCCGAAAGTCGGGATACCAAGAGACCCAGTACTTC. The variable domain in full, with the rest retrieved from reference TRBV5-1 and TRBJ2-5, is KAGVTQTPRYLIKTRGQQVTLSCSPISGHRSVSWYQQTPGQGLQFLFEYFSETQRNKGNFPGRFSGRQFSNSRSEMNVSTLELGDSALYLCASSRKSGYQETQYFGPGTRLLVL.

This clonotype was seen at least ten times. This chain links TRBV4-3 with TRBJ2-7; the D is unclear. CDR1 and CDR2 (germline): LGHNA, YSLEER. V lost 0 bases and J lost 4, with 7 bases in between. The CDR3 loop spans 13 amino acids. In DNA form, the CDR3 reads TGCGCCAGCAGCCAAGAAGTAGGTTACGAGCAGTACGTC. Translation: CASSQEVGYEQYV.

In its sample, this clonotype was seen many times. The CDR3 sequence is CASTETQGWSNQPQHF. The CDR3 DNA follows: TGTGCCAGCACCGAAACGCAGGGTTGGAGCAATCAGCCCCAGCATTTT. The V and J genes are TRBV6-6 and TRBJ1-5; D is perhaps TRBD1 (5 bases). Trimming pared 7 bases from V and 1 base from J, leaving 17 bases between. CDR1 and CDR2 from the germline V gene are MNHNY and SVGAGI (reference sequence). The CDR3 has 16 residues.

This clonotype was counted many times. The chain employs TRBV20-1 and TRBJ1-3; 10 positions match TRBD1. Germline CDR1 and CDR2: DFQATT and SNEGSKA (reference sequence). The CDR3 has 16 residues. J was trimmed by 0 bases and V by 5 bases; bases with no gene match: 7. Here the CDR3 DNA reads TGCAGTGCTGTACCGACAGGGGGCTTCTCTGGAAACACCATATATTTT. Protein sequence: CSAVPTGGFSGNTIYF.

This clonotype appeared many times. The chain combines TRBV7-9 with TRBJ1-1; D gene ambiguous. The CDR3 length is 13 residues. The V gene's germline CDR1 is SEHNR and CDR2 FQNEAQ (reference sequence). V shed 1 base and J shed 4 bases, with 7 bases lying between them. The CDR3 protein is CASSLEEFTEAFF. In nucleotides, the CDR3 is TGTGCCAGCAGCTTAGAGGAGTTCACTGAAGCTTTCTTT.

This clonotype was picked up a small number of times. The chain combines TRBV7-9 with TRBJ2-5; D is unresolved. V was cut by 2 bases and J by 2 bases, with 9 bases left in between. CDR3 length: 14 amino acids. Per the germline V gene, CDR1 is SEHNR and CDR2 is FQNEAQ (reference sequence). This CDR3 reads CASSLSREQETQYF. The CDR3 bases are TGTGCCAGCAGCTTATCCAGAGAACAAGAGACCCAGTACTTC.

This clonotype was observed many times. The chain carries TRBV12-3 or TRBV12-4 and TRBJ1-5; maybe TRBD1 (5 bases). There are 16 residues in the CDR3. V was pared by 1 base and J by 1 base, with 11 bases between. DNA of the CDR3: TGTGCCAGCAGTTTAGGTAGGGGTGTGAGCAATCAGCCCCAGCATTTT. Translation: CASSLGRGVSNQPQHF.

This clonotype was seen repeatedly, ten times or more. The V and J genes are TRBV24-1 and TRBJ2-2; D unresolved. Per germline, CDR1 KGHDR and CDR2 SFDVKD. Trimming shortened V by 3 bases and J by 0 bases, and 7 bases separated the two germline ends. The CDR3 extends over 15 amino acids. CDR3 nucleotides: TGTGCCACCAGTGATCCCCGCGCGAACACCGGGGAGCTGTTTTTT. It translates to CATSDPRANTGELFF.